This T cell receptor beta chain was identified during a study of blood T cell repertoires in COVID-19. On the study more broadly: COVID-19 samples, acute and convalescent, were from the United States, Italy and Spain.

Recruits, aged about 18 to 100 years, lived in around 24 US areas. Each participant's cohort was designated according to participant-reported clinical history. The germline V gene encodes CDR1 MNHEY and CDR2 SVGAGI. This CDR3 comprises 12 residues. Details on this clone: One end of the junction is discordant with germline, which a read error may explain.

Per the authors' pipeline: Amplification with reference gene primers provided the estimates of nucleated cell counts. Clones were sequenced by immunoSEQ multiplex PCR, and TCRdb holds only the in-frame ones, with some missing. V and J calls and clone size follow that table, whereas D and trimming were derived from the DNA. This sample carries 270,000 or so clones, 70% to 90% of them seen once, and the ten largest clones take roughly 4.3%. The chain couples TRBV6-5 to TRBJ1-2; D not certain. This receptor was obtained from a woman aged 25 to 39 with acute COVID-19. The sample taken for sequencing was PBMCs or T cells enriched from blood (not recorded which). The CDR3 here is CASSTLARQLLF. DNA of the CDR3: TGTGCCAGCAGCACCCTAGCGAGACAACTACTCTTC.